One T cell receptor (beta chain) is described in this entry. Its specificity is not known. Use of 60 Vbeta and 13 Jbeta primers characterized the PCR. Using immunoSEQ multiplex PCR, the repertoire was profiled, and TCRdb retains in-frame clones only, with some absent. This repertoire includes around 50,000 clones. CDR1 and CDR2 (germline): MNHEY, SVGAGI. CDR3 size: 15 residues. The junction had 11 bases not matched to a gene; V was cut back by 6 bases and J by 4 bases. The sample comes from a study of cytomegalovirus exposure and HLA in healthy donors. General study points: Later analysis suggested most CMV-associated TCR beta chains were HLA-restricted.

The donors gave bone marrow, and they were healthy. Sample: PBMCs. The rearrangement links TRBV6-5 to TRBJ2-7; 8 bases line up with TRBD1. This TCR derives from a woman between 50 and 59 years old in good health and CMV-seropositive. CDR3 DNA: TGTGCCAGCAGCTTAACCGGGACAGGAGGATACGAGCAGTACTTC. It encodes CASSLTGTGGYEQYF.